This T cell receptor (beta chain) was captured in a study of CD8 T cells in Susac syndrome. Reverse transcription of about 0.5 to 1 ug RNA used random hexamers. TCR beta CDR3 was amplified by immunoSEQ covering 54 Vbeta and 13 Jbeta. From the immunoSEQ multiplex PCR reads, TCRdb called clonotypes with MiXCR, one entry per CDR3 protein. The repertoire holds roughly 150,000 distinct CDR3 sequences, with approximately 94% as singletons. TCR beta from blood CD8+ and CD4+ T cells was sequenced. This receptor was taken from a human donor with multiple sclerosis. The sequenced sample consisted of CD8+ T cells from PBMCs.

CDR3 bases: TGTGCCAGCAGCGAGTTCTCAGGGCCTGAACAGCCCCAGCATTTT. Protein: CASSEFSGPEQPQHF. This chain connects TRBV9 to TRBJ1-5, with a tentative D call TRBD1 (5 bases). The CDR3 is 15 amino acids. CDR1 SGDLS and CDR2 YYNGEE come from the germline V gene. Between the trimmed V and J ends, which lost 3 bases and 7 bases, there was a span of 17 bases.